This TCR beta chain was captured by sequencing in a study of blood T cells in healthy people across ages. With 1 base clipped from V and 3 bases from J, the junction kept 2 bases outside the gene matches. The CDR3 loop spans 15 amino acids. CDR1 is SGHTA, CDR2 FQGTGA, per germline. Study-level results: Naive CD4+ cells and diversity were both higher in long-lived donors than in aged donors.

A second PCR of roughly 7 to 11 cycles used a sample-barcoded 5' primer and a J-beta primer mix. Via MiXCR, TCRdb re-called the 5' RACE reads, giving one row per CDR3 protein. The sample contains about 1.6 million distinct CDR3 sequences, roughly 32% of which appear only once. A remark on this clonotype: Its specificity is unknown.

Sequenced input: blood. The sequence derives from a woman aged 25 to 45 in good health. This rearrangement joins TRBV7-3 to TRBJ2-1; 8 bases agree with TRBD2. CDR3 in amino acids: CASSLISGVYNEQFF. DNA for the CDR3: TGTGCCAGCAGCTTAATTAGCGGGGTCTACAATGAGCAGTTCTTC.